This T cell receptor (beta chain) was recovered during a study of blood T cell repertoires in COVID-19. The CDR3 is 16 amino acids. In germline, CDR1 is MNHNY, CDR2 SVGAGI (reference sequence). The V end lost 6 bases, the J end lost 0 bases, and 15 bases lay between the germline ends. Clones were read by immunoSEQ multiplex PCR, and TCRdb kept only the in-frame ones, dropping some. The sample lists approximately 250,000 clones, around four fifths occurring once. The chain carries TRBV6-6 and TRBJ1-3; D perhaps matches TRBD1 (6 bases). The sequence came from a man between 60 and 75 years old with acute or convalescent COVID-19. The sample comprised peripheral blood. The CDR3 sequence is CASSRQAATSGNTIYF. The CDR3 coding sequence is TGTGCCAGCAGCAGACAGGCCGCGACCTCTGGAAACACCATATATTTT.